This TCR beta chain was identified during a study of T cell repertoires in cytomegalovirus infection. Using its own MiXCR run on the reads, TCRdb lists one record per CDR3 protein. Here the sample spans 100,000 to 150,000 distinct CDR3 sequences, over 25% being singletons. Study conclusions and caveats: Summed frequency of public TCR beta families distinguished CMV carriers with the relevant HLA. What dominated the ex vivo response were HLA-C-restricted CMV-specific TCR beta clonotypes.

As for this clonotype: Antigen specificity is unknown.

Here the sequenced sample was CD8+ T cells from cultured PBMCs, taken from culture after CMV antigen stimulation. The sequence was obtained from a human donor in good health (CMV status not recorded). Some clones in this sample may be carry-over from other donors' samples.

For the CDR3, the DNA is TGTGCCAGCAGCCCCGCCGGGACGCAGGACGAGCAGTACTTC. It yields the protein CASSPAGTQDEQYF. This chain uses TRBV7-6 with TRBJ2-7, with D tentatively TRBD1 or TRBD2 (5 bases each). Trimming removed 5 bases from V and 5 bases from J, with 16 bases in between. CDR3 length: 14 residues. In germline, CDR1 is SGHVS, CDR2 FNYEAQ.